This T cell receptor beta chain was observed in a study of early T cells in non-severe SARS-CoV-2 infection. Germline V gene data show CDR1 as SEHNR and CDR2 as FQNEAQ (reference sequence). V dropped 5 bases and J dropped 4 bases, with 18 bases sitting between them. The CDR3 covers 15 residues. Individual cDNA molecules were tagged with unique molecular identifiers. A single record per CDR3 protein comes from TCRdb applying MiXCR to the 5' RACE reads. The sample consists of approximately 65,000 distinct CDR3 sequences, more than 10% of them appearing once. Source material: whole blood. The source is an adult who was a healthcare worker with PCR-confirmed SARS-CoV-2 infection or an uninfected control (not recorded which). The chain has TRBV7-9 and TRBJ2-7; D unclear. In DNA, the CDR3 is TGTGCCAGCAGCCGTGAAGGACGGCCGATTTACGAGCAGTACTTC. Protein: CASSREGRPIYEQYF.